This T cell receptor (beta chain) was found in a study of T-cell memory formation after mild COVID-19. Study information: TCR clusters showed largely donor specificity.

The CDR3 totals 14 residues. V was cut by 2 bases and J by 1 base, with 8 bases left in between. Germline lookup yields CDR1 SGHVS and CDR2 FQNEAQ. Whole-study findings and limits: Pre-infection memory already had some responding clones, implying cross-reactive memory joined. Clones shrinking between day 15 and 85 showed a balanced CD4/CD8 split, and those that grew later tilted toward CD4+. The main location of contracting CD4+ clones was CM and EM, and that of contracting CD8+ clones was EMRA.

In regard to this clonotype: The antigen is not known.

TCRdb passed the 5' RACE reads through MiXCR, listing each CDR3 protein once. Found here are under 450,000 distinct CDR3 sequences, about 22% of them singletons; the top ten hold less than 15%. The sequencing sample was made of PBMCs or a T cell subset sorted from them (not recorded which). The receptor was isolated from an adult woman who had mild COVID-19 (a few samples of this study predate the infection). Cell type and time point are not known. The chain uses TRBV7-8 and TRBJ1-1; tentatively, D is TRBD1 (5 bases). The chain's CDR3 is CASSLMTANTEAFF. CDR3 DNA: TGTGCCAGCAGCTTAATGACAGCGAACACTGAAGCTTTCTTT.